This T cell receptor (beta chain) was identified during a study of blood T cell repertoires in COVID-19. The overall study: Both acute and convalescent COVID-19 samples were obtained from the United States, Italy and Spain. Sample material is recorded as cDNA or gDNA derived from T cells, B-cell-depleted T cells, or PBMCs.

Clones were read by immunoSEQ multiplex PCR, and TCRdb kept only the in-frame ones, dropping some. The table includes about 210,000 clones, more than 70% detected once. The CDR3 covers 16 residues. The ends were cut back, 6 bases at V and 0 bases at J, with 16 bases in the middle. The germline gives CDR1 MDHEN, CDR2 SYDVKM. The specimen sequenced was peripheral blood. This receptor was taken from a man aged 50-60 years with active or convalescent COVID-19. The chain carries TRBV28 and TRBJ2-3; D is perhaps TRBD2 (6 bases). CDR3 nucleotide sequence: TGTGCCAGCAGACCTCCCGATGCGGGAAGCACAGATACGCAGTATTTT. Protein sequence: CASRPPDAGSTDTQYF.